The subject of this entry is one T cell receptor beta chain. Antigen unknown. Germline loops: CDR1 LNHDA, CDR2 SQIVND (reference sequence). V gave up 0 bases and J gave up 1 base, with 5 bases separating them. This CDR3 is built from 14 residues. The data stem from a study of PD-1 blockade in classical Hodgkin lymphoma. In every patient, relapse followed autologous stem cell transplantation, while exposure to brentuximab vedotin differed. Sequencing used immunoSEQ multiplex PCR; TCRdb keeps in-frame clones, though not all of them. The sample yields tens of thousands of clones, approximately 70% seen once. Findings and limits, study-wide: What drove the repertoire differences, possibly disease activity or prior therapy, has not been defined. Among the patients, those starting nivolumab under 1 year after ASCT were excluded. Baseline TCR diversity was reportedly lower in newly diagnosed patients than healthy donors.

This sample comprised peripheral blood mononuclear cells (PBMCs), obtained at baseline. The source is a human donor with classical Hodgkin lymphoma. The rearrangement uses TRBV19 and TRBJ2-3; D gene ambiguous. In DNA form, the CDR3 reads TGTGCCAGTAGTATAGAGGGCGGCACAGATACGCAGTATTTT. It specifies CASSIEGGTDTQYF. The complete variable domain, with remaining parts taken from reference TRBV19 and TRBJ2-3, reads DGGITQSPKYLFRKEGQNVTLSCEQNLNHDAMYWYRQDPGQGLRLIYYSQIVNDFQKGDIAEGYSVSREKKESFPLTVTSAQKNPTAFYLCASSIEGGTDTQYFGPGTRLTVL.